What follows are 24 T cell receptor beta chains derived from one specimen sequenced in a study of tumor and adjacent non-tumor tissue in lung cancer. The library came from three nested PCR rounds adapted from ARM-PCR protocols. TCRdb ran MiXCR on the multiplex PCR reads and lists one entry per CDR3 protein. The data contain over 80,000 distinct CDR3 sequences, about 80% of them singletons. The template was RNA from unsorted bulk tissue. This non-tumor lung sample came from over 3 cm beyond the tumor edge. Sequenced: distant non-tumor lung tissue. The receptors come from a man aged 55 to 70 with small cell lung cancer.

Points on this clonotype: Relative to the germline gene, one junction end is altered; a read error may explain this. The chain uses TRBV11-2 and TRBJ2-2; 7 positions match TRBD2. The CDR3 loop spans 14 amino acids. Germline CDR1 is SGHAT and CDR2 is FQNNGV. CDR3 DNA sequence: TGTGCCAGCAGCTTGGCGCGGGGGACCGGGGAGCTGTTATTT. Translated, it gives CASSLARGTGELLF. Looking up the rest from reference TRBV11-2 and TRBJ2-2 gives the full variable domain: EAGVAQSPRYKIIEKRQSVAFWCNPISGHATLYWYQQILGQGPKLLIQFQNNGVVDDSQLPKDRFSAERLKGVDSTLKIQPAKLEDSAVYLCASSLARGTGELLFGEGSRLTVL.

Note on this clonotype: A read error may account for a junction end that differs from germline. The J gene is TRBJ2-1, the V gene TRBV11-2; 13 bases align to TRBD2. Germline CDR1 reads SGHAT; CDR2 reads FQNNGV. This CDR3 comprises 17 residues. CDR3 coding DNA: TGTGCCAGCACCTTAGTGGCTCGGACTAGCGGGAGTAATGGGCAGCTCTTC. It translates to CASTLVARTSGSNGQLF.

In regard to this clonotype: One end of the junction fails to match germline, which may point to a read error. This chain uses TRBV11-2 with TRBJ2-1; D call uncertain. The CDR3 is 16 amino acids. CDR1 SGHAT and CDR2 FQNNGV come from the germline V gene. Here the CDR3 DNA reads TGTGTCAGCTGCTTAGACGGGCGGCTCTCTTACAATGAGCAGTTCTTC. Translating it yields CVSCLDGRLSYNEQFF.

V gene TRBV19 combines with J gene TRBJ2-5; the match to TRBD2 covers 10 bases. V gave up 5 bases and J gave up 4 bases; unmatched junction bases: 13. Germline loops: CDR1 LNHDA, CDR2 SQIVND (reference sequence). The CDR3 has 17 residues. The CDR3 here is CASSPSGRARSRETQYF. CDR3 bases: TGTGCCAGTAGTCCCAGCGGGAGGGCTCGGTCGAGAGAGACCCAGTACTTC.

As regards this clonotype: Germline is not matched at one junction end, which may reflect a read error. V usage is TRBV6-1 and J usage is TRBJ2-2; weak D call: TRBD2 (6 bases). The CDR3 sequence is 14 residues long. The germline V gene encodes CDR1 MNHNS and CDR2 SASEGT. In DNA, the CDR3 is TGTGCCAGCAGTCCTGGCAGAGAAACGGGGGAGATGTTTTTT. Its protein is CASSPGRETGEMFF.

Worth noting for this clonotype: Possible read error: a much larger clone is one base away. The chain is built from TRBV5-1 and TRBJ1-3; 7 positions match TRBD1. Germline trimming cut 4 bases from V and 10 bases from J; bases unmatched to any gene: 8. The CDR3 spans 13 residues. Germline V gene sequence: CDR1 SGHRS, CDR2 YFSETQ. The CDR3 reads CASSPGQLKTIYF. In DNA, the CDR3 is TGCGCCAGCAGCCCGGGACAGCTAAAGACCATATATTTT.

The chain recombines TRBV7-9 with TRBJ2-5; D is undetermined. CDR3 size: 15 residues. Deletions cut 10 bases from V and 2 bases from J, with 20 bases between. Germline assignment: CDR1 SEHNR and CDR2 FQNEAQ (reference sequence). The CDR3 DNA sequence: TGTGCCAACAGATCGCCGGGCCAAGAACAAGAGACCCAGTACTTC. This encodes CANRSPGQEQETQYF.

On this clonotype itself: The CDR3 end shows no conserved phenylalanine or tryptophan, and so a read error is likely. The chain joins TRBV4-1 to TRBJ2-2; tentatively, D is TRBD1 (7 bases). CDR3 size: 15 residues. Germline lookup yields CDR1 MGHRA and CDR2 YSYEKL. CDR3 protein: CAGSCRGAYTGELFI. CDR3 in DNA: TGCGCCGGCAGCTGCAGGGGGGCCTATACCGGGGAGCTGTTTATT.

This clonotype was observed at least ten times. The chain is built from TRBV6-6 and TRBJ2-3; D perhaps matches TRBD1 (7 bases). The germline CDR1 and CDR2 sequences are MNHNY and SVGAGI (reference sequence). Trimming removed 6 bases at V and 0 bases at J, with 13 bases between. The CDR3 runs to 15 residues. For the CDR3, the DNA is TGTGCCAGCAGAAGACAGGGAGGTAGCACAGATACGCAGTATTTT. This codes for CASRRQGGSTDTQYF.

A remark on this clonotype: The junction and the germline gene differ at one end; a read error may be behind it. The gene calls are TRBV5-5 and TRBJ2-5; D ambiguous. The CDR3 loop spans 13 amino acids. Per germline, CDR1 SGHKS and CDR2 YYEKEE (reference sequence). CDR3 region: CASCLGFRETQYF. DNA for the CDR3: TGTGCCAGCTGCTTGGGATTTCGAGAGACCCAGTACTTC.

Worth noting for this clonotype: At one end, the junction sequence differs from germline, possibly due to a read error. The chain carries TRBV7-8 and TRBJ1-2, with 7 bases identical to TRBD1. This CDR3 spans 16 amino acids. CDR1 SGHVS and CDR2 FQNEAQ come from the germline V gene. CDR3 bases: TGTGCCAGCAACTTACACAGGGGCCAAGCTAACTATGGCTACACCTTC. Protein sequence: CASNLHRGQANYGYTF.

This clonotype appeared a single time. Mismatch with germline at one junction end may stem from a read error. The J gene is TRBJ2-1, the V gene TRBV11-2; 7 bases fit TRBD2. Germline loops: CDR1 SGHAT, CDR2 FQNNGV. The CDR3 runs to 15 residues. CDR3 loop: CASSQGLAGDNEHFF. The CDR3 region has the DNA TGTGCCAGCAGCCAGGGACTTGCGGGAGACAATGAGCACTTCTTC.

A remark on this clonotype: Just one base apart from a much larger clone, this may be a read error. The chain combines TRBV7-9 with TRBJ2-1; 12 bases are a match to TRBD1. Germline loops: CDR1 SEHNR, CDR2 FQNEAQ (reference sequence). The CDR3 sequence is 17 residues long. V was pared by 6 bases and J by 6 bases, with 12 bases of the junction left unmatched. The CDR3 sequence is CASSLIPGQGAGNEQFF. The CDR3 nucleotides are TGTGCCAGCAGTCTTATTCCGGGACAGGGGGCCGGCAATGAGCAGTTCTTC.

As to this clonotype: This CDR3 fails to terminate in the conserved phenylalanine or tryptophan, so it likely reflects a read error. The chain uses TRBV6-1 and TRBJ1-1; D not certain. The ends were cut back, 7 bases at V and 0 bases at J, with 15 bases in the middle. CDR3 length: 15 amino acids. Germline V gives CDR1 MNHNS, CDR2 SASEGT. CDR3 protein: CASILDLAMNTEAFY. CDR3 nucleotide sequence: TGTGCCAGCATACTGGACCTGGCTATGAACACTGAAGCTTTCTAT.

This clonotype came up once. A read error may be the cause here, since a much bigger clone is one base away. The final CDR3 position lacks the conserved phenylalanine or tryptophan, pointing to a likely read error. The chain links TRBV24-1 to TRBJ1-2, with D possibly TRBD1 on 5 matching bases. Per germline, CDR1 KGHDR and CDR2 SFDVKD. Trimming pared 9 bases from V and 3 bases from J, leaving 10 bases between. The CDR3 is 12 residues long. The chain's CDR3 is CATSGNHYGYTL. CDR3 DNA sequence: TGTGCCACCTCAGGGAATCACTATGGCTACACCTTG.

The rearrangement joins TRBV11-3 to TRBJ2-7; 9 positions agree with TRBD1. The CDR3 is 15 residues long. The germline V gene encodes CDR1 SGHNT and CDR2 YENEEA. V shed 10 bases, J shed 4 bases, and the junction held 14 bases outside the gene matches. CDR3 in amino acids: CANILGQGTRYEQYF. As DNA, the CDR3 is TGTGCCAACATCTTAGGACAGGGGACACGATACGAGCAGTACTTC.

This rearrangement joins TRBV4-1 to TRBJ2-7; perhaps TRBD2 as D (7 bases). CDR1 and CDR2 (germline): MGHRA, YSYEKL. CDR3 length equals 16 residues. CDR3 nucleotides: TGCGCTAACAGCCAAGATTGGGGGGGCGGGGTCTACGAGCAGTACTTC. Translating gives CANSQDWGGGVYEQYF.

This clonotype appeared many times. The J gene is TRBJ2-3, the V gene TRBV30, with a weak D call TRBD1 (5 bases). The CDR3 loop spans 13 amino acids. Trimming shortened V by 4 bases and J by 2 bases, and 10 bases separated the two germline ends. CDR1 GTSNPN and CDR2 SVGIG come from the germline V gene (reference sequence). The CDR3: CAWIGAATDTQYF. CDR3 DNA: TGTGCCTGGATAGGGGCGGCCACAGATACGCAGTATTTT.

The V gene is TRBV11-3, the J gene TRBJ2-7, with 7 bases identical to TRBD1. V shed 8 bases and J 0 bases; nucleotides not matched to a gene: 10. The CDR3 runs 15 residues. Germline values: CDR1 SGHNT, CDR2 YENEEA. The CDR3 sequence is CASGYRTGPSYEQYF. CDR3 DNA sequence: TGTGCCAGCGGCTATAGGACAGGCCCCTCCTACGAGCAGTACTTC.

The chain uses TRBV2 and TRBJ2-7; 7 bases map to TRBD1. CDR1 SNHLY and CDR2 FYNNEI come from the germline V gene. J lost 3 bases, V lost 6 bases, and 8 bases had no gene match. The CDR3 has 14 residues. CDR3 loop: CASRARQGNYEQYF. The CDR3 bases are TGTGCCAGCAGAGCCCGACAGGGCAACTACGAGCAGTACTTC.

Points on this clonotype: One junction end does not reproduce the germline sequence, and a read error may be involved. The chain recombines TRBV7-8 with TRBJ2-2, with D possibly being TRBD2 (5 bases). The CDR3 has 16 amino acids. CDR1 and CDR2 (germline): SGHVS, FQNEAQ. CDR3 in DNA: TGTACCAGCAGCTTTCAAAAAACTAGTTCCATCGGGGAGCTGTTTTTT. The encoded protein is CTSSFQKTSSIGELFF.

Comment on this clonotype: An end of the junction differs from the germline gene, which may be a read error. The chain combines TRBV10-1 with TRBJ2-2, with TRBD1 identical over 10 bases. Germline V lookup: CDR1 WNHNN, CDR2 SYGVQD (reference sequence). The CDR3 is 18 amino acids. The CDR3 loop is CASSESLGQGESTGELFF. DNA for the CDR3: TGTGCCAGCAGTGAGTCCCTCGGACAGGGGGAATCCACCGGGGAGCTGTTTTTT.

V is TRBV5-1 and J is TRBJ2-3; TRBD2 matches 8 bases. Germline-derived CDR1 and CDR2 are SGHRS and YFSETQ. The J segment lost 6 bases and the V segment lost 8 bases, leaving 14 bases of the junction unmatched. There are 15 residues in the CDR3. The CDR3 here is CASDKRAGDSDTQYF. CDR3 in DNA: TGCGCCAGTGACAAGCGAGCGGGAGATAGCGATACGCAGTATTTT.

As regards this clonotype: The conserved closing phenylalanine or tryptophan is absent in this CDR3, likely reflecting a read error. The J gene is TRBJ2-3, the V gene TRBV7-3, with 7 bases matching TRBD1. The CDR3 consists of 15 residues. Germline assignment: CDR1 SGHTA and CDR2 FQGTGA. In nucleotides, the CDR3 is TGTGCCAGCAGCTCCCGACAGGGTGCAGGAGATATGCAGTATTAT. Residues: CASSSRQGAGDMQYY.